This TCR beta chain was sequenced for a study of neurological immune-mediated disorders. This clonotype was picked up many times. One entry per CDR3 protein, called by TCRdb with MiXCR from the 5' RACE reads. The profile shows about 66,000 distinct CDR3 sequences, almost 4% of them singletons. The specimen sequenced was PBMCs. The receptor was derived from a young man with multiple sclerosis.

CDR3: CATSRDVQGEAFF. In DNA form, the CDR3 reads TGTGCCACCAGCAGAGATGTGCAGGGTGAAGCTTTCTTT. V gene TRBV15 combines with J gene TRBJ1-1; tentative D call: TRBD1 (5 bases). The CDR3 is 13 residues long. V was shortened by 0 bases and J by 7 bases, with 9 bases between the two germline ends. Germline assignment: CDR1 LNHNV and CDR2 YYDKDF (reference sequence).